This T cell receptor beta chain emerged from a study of T cells in Graves' hyperthyroidism and ophthalmopathy. Whole-study context: Peripheral blood was secured at the point of initial diagnosis, before any treatment.

There were TCR beta CDR3 regions amplified from RNA transcripts. The study used the HTBI primer set for a first-round RT-PCR of the TCR CDR3. From the multiplex PCR reads, TCRdb called clonotypes with MiXCR, one entry per CDR3 protein. The sample includes around 260,000 distinct CDR3 sequences, 20% to 30% of them seen just once. Concerning this clonotype: Given a much more abundant clone one base away, this may be a read error.

The V gene's germline CDR1 is MNHEY and CDR2 SVGAGI. CDR3 length equals 14 residues. Patients aged 18 to 65 had newly diagnosed hyperthyroidism lasting under 2 months. Ahead of any ophthalmopathy symptoms, the blood sample was obtained at the first diagnosis of hyperthyroidism. The J gene is TRBJ1-1, the V gene TRBV6-5; D remains ambiguous. Sequences were obtained from blood. This TCR was sampled from a man between 35 and 55 years old with Graves' hyperthyroidism that later progressed to Graves' ophthalmopathy. The CDR3 DNA reads TGTGCCGGCAGTTACGCATCAGCTTCCAAGGGAGCTTTCTTT. Its translation: CAGSYASASKGAFF.